This T cell receptor (beta chain) was profiled in a study of T cells in localized non-small cell lung cancer. General observations from the study: It was uninvolved adjacent lung that showed the highest T cell clonality, exceeding tumor. One tumor region alone was sequenced, and heterogeneity therefore remains possible.

Libraries were prepared by immunoSEQ multiplex PCR; TCRdb keeps only in-frame clonotypes and omits some of them. The sample has more than 9,000 clones, just under 50% seen once. This clone was seen more than once but under ten times. Its antigen is unknown. This specimen consisted of lymph node tissue, obtained before any cancer treatment. The sequence derives from a woman between 40 and 69 years old with stage II squamous cell lung carcinoma.

CDR3 nucleotides: TGTGCCAGCAGCGTAGGCCCCAGCCCGCAGCGGCACACTGAAGCTTTCTTT. It is translated as CASSVGPSPQRHTEAFF. The rearrangement joins TRBV9 to TRBJ1-1; D remains unclear. The CDR3 covers 17 residues. Germline V gene data show CDR1 as SGDLS and CDR2 as YYNGEE. Trimming shortened V by 0 bases and J by 3 bases, and 18 bases separated the two germline ends. Variable domain in full (rest from reference TRBV9 and TRBJ1-1): DSGVTQTPKHLITATGQRVTLRCSPRSGDLSVYWYQQSLDQGLQFLIQYYNGEERAKGNILERFSAQQFPDLHSELNLSSLELGDSALYFCASSVGPSPQRHTEAFFGQGTRLTVV.